The clone carrying this TCR beta chain was picked up a small number of times. Time point meaning: patch test 1, 2 weeks after DPC sensitization. Documented treatment: therapeutic diphenylcyclopropenone sensitization with weekly scalp DPC. TCRdb re-called the RACE reads with MiXCR, one entry per CDR3 protein. Among roughly 98,000 distinct CDR3 sequences listed, around 11% were seen once. The data originate from a study of human T cells and chemical hapten exposure. Germline lookup yields CDR1 MDHEN and CDR2 SYDVKM. This CDR3 is built from 12 residues. V lost 2 bases to trimming and J lost 12 bases, with 11 bases between them.

The clonotype comes from a woman aged 40 to 50 with alopecia areata. Some clones in this sample may be carry-over from other donors' samples. Material: whole blood, obtained in connection with sensitization to the hapten diphenylcyclopropenone (DPC). The genes are TRBV28 and TRBJ2-1; no firm D call. CDR3 sequence: CASSLGSSRQFF. CDR3 sequence (DNA): TGTGCCAGCAGTTTAGGGTCAAGTCGGCAGTTCTTC.